Listed below are T cell receptor beta chains from one sample, sequenced in a study of T cell responses to AZD1222 COVID-19 vaccine. The method was immunoSEQ multiplex PCR; TCRdb's version includes in-frame clones alone and lacks a portion of them. The sample gives about 120,000 clones, approximately 93% of which show up once; around 4.3% is in the top ten. Sequenced here: peripheral blood, sampled on day 0 of AZD1222 vaccination. All receptors come from an adult in good health. The CDR3 runs from the conserved cysteine through the conserved F or W.

TRBV6-5 | CASGGGKYGYTF
TRBV9 | CASSVAGPNTEAFF
TRBV29-1 | CSVEVTSGGTTDTQYF
TRBV7-8 | CASIGRGAAIEKLFF
TRBV3-1/TRBV3-2 | CASRYDRVRSEKLFF
TRBV30 | CAWSVSSGELFF
TRBV30 | CAWSSAVSNQPQHF
TRBV6-5 | CASSYYWGPESEQFF
TRBV29-1 | CSVEDSQGGKFF
TRBV7-9 | CASSLEGGDLFF
TRBV29-1 | CSVESDTEAFF
TRBV6-5 | CASSYLRDSHYEQYF
TRBV6-5 | CASSYRWDINYGYTF
TRBV12-2 | CASRPPGLVVGDTQYF
TRBV6-5 | CASSSRTGEREKLFF
TRBV4-2 | CASSQSGLAGNNEQFF
TRBV24-1 | CATSDLGPRSPDTQYF
TRBV7-3 | CALWGLYGYTF
TRBV9 | CASSVRLATYNEQFF
TRBV6-2/TRBV6-3 | CASSTTGTMNTEAFF
TRBV6-5 | CASARQGASYEQYF
TRBV15 | CATSRGGTGNSPLHF
TRBV7-9 | CASSRAGAAGNQPQHF
TRBV27 | CASRGQPSMAITF
TRBV7-9 | CASSLVPGQGWKAYEQYF
TRBV10-3 | CAISESSTGGGGYTF
TRBV19 | CASADRGGNEKLFF
TRBV19 | CASRTGGYTPLHF
TRBV5-4 | CASSSAGETNEKLFF
TRBV28 | CASSSWGWKEQYF
TRBV6-5 | CASSYGRGPLNTEAFF
TRBV11-2 | CASSLGGGAEQFF
TRBV19 | CASNDPSTNEKLFF
TRBV2 | CASKYLAWYF
TRBV5-1 | CASSLAWVDTGELFF
TRBV14 | CASSQVGGLYEQYF
TRBV19 | CASSIGAGRLGNTIYF
TRBV19 | CASGAGAGYEQYF
TRBV7-8 | CASSLERGIGNTIYF
TRBV7-3 | CASSLKRTPGTSGYYLDEQFF
TRBV5-6 | CASSLVSLSKGEKLFF
TRBV28 | CASSLPSHIGQGMNTEAFF
TRBV6-5 | CASSPRDRGNSPLHF
TRBV7-2 | CASSLETGTGNYGYTF
TRBV4-3 | CASSQGGLGAEQYF
TRBV7-9 | CASSPGTGDYNEQFF
TRBV7-2 | CASTSGTGLRSNQPQHF
TRBV24-1 | CATSDPGRANYGYTF
TRBV5-1 | CASSFKNDGSRLFF
TRBV30 | CAWARDSEQYF
TRBV28 | CASSLGRDLGGAQYF
TRBV27 | CASSLQRQGTTDTQYF
TRBV3-1/TRBV3-2 | CASSQEGGQETQYF
TRBV7-9 | CASSSREGPRVYEQYF